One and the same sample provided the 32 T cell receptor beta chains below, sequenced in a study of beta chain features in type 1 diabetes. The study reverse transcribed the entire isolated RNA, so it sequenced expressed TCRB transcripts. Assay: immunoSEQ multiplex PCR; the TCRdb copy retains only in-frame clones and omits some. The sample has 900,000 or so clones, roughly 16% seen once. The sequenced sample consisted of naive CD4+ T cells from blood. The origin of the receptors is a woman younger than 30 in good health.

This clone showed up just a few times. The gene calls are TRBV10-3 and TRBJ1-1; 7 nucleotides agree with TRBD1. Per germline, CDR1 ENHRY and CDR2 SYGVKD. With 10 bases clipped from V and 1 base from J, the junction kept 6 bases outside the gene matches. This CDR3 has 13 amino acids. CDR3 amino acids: CANSGQPNTEAFF. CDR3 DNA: TGTGCCAACTCGGGACAGCCGAACACTGAAGCTTTCTTT.

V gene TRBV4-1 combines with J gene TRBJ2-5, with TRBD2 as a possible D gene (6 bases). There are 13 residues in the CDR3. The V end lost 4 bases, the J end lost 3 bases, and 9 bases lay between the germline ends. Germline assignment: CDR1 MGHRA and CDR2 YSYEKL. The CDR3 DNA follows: TGCGCCAGCAGCCGGGACTCTAAAGAGACCCAGTACTTC. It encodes CASSRDSKETQYF.

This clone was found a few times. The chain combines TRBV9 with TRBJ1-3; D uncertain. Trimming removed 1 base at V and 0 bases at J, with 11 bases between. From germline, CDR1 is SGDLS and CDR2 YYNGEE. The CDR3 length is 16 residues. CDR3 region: CASSVRAGFSGNTIYF. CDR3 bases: TGTGCCAGCAGCGTACGCGCAGGATTCTCTGGAAACACCATATATTTT.

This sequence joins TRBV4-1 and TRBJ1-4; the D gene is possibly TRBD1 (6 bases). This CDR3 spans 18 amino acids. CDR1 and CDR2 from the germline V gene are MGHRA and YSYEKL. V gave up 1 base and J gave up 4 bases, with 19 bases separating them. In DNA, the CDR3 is TGCGCCAGCAGCCAAGCTGGGACATCCTACGGGGGTAATGAAAAACTGTTTTTT. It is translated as CASSQAGTSYGGNEKLFF.

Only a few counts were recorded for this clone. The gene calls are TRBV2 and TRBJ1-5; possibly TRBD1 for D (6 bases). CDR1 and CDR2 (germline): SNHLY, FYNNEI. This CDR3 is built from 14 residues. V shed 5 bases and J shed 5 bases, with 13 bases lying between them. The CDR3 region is CASSSQGSHQPQHF. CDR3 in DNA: TGTGCCAGCAGTTCCCAGGGGAGTCATCAGCCCCAGCATTTT. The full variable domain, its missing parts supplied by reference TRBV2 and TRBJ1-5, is EPEVTQTPSHQVTQMGQEVILRCVPISNHLYFYWYRQILGQKVEFLVSFYNNEISEKSEIFDDQFSVERPDGSNFTLKIRSTKLEDSAMYFCASSSQGSHQPQHFGDGTRLSIL.

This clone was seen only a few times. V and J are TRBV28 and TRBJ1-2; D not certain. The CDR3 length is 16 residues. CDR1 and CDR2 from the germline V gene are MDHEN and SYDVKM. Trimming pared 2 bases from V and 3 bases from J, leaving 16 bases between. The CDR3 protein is CASSLGGSGIYYGYTF. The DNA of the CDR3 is TGTGCCAGCAGTTTAGGCGGCTCGGGGATTTACTATGGCTACACCTTC.

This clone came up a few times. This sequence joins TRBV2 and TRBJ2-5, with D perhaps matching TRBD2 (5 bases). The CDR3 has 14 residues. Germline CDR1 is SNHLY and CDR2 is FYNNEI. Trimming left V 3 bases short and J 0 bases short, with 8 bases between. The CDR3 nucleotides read TGTGCCAGCAGTGAGACTAAGTACCAAGAGACCCAGTACTTC. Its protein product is CASSETKYQETQYF.

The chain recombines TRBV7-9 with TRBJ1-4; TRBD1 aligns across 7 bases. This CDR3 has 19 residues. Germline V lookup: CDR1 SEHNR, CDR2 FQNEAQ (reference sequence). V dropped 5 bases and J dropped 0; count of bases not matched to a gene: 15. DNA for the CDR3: TGTGCCAGCAGCGGATCCGGGACAGACAGTTTATCAACTAATGAAAAACTGTTTTTT. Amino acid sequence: CASSGSGTDSLSTNEKLFF.

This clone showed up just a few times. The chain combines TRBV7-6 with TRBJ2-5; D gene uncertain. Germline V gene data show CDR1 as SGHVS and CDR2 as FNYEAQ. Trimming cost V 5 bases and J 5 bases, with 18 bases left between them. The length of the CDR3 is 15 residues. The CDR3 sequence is CASSQRGLIRETQYF. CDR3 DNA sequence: TGTGCCAGCAGCCAACGTGGCCTAATACGGGAGACCCAGTACTTC.

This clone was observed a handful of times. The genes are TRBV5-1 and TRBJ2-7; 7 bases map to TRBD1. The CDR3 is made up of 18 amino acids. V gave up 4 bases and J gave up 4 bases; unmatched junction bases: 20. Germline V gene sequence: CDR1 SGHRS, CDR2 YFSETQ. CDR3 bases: TGCGCCAGCAGCCTGACATACAACCGGGACAGAAGAATATACGAGCAGTACTTC. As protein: CASSLTYNRDRRIYEQYF.

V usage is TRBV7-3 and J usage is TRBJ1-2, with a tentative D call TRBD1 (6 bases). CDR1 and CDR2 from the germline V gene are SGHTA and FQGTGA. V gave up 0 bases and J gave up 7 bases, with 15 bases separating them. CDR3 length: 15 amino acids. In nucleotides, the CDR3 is TGTGCCAGCAGCTTAACGGGGGCCCTAGGCGGTGGCTACACCTTC. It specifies CASSLTGALGGGYTF.

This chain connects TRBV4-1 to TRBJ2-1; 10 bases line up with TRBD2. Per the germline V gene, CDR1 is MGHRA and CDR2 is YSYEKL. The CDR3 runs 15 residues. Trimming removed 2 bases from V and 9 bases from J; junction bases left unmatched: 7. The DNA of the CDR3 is TGCGCCAGCAGCCAACGACTAGCGGGTCAAGGTGAGCAGTTCTTC. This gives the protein CASSQRLAGQGEQFF.

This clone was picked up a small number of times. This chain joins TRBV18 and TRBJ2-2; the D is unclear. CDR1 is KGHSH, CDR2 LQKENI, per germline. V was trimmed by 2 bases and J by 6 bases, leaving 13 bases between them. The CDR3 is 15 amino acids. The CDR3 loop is CASSPMMVAAGELFF. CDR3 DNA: TGTGCCAGCTCACCAATGATGGTAGCTGCCGGGGAGCTGTTTTTT.

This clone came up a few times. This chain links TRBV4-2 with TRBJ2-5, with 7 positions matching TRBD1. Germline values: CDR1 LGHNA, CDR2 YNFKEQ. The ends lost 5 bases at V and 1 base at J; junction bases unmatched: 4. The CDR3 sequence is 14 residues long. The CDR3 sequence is CASSLAGGQETQYF. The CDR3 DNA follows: TGTGCCAGCAGCTTGGCAGGGGGCCAAGAGACCCAGTACTTC.

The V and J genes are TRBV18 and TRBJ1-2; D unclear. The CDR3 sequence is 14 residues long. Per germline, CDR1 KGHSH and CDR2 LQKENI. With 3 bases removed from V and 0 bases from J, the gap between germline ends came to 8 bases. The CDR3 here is CASSPYRANYGYTF. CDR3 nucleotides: TGTGCCAGCTCACCCTACCGAGCTAACTATGGCTACACCTTC.

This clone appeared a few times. CDR3 amino acids: CASSLEGAGVLHEQFF. The CDR3 DNA reads TGCGCCAGCAGCTTGGAGGGGGCGGGAGTCCTCCATGAGCAGTTCTTC. The chain carries TRBV5-1 and TRBJ2-1; D may match TRBD1 or TRBD2 (7 bases each). V was shortened by 0 bases and J by 8 bases, with 18 bases between the two germline ends. This CDR3 has 16 amino acids. The V gene's germline CDR1 is SGHRS and CDR2 YFSETQ.

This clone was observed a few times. In DNA form, the CDR3 reads TGTGCCAGCAGTGAGGGACAGGGAGTACGGCAGTACTTC. Protein product: CASSEGQGVRQYF. The chain carries TRBV6-1 and TRBJ2-7; 9 positions match TRBD1. Per germline, CDR1 MNHNS and CDR2 SASEGT. The CDR3 is 13 amino acids. Losses at the gene ends were 3 bases for V and 9 bases for J; bases not matched to a gene: 6.

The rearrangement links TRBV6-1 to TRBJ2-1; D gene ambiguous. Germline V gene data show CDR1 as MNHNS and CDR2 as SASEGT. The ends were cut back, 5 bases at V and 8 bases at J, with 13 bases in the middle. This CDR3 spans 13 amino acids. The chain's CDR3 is CASSLQWSDEQFF. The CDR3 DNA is TGTGCCAGCAGTTTACAGTGGTCCGATGAGCAGTTCTTC.

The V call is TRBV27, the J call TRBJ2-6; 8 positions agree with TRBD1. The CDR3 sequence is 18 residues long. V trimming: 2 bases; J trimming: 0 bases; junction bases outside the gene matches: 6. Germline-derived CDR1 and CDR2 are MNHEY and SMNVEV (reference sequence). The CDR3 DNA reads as TGTGCCAGCAGTTTAATGGGACAGGCCTTCTCTGGGGCCAACGTCCTGACTTTC. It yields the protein CASSLMGQAFSGANVLTF. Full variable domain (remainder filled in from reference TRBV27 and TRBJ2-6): EAQVTQNPRYLITVTGKKLTVTCSQNMNHEYMSWYRQDPGLGLRQIYYSMNVEVTDKGDVPEGYKVSRKEKRNFPLILESPSPNQTSLYFCASSLMGQAFSGANVLTFGAGSRLTVL.

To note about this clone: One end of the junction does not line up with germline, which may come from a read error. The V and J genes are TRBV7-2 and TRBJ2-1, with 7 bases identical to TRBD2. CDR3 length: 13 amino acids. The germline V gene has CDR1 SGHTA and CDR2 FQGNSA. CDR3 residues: CASSLAGNGRNVF. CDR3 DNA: TGTGCCAGCAGCTTAGCCGGTAACGGGAGGAACGTCTTC.

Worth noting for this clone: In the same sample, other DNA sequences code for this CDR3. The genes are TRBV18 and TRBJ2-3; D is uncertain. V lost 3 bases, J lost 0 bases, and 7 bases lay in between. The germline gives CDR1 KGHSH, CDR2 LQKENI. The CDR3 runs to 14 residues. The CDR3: CASSPLDSTDTQYF. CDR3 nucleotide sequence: TGTGCCAGCTCACCCCTGGACAGCACAGATACGCAGTATTTT. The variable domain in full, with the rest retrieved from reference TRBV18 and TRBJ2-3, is NAGVMQNPRHLVRRRGQEARLRCSPMKGHSHVYWYRQLPEEGLKFMVYLQKENIIDESGMPKERFSAEFPKEGPSILRIQQVVRGDSAAYFCASSPLDSTDTQYFGPGTRLTVL.

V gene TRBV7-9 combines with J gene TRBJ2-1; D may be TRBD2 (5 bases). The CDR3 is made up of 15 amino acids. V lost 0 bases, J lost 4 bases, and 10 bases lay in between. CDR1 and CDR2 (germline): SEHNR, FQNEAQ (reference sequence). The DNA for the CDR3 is TGTGCCAGCAGCTTAGCGGGAGCCCAATACAATGAGCAGTTCTTC. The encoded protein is CASSLAGAQYNEQFF.

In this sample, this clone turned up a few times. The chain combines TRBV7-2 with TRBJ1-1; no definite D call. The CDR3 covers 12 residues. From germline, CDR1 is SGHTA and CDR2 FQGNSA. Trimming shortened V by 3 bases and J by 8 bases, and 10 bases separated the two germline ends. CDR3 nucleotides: TGTGCCAGCAGCTTTTCAACGGGGGAAGCTTTCTTT. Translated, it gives CASSFSTGEAFF.

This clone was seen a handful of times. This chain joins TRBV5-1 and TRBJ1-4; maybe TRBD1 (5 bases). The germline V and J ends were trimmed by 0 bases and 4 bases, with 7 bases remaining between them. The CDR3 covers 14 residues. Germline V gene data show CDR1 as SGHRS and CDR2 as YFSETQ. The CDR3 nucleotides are TGCGCCAGCAGCTTGGAGACAGATAATGAAAAACTGTTTTTT. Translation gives CASSLETDNEKLFF. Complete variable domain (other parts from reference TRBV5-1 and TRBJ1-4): KAGVTQTPRYLIKTRGQQVTLSCSPISGHRSVSWYQQTPGQGLQFLFEYFSETQRNKGNFPGRFSGRQFSNSRSEMNVSTLELGDSALYLCASSLETDNEKLFFGSGTQLSVL.

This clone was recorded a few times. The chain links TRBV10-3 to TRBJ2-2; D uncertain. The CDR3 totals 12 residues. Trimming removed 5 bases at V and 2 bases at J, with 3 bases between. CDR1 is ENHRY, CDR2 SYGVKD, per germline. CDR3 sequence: CAISKNTGELFF. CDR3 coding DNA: TGTGCCATCAGTAAAAACACCGGGGAGCTGTTTTTT.

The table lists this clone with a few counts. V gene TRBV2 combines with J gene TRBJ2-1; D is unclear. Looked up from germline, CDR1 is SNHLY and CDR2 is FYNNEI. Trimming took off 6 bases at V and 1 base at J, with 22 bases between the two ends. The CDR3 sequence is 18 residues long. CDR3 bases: TGTGCCAGCAGCAAGAACCCTAGGGTCCCGGTATCCTACAATGAGCAGTTCTTC. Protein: CASSKNPRVPVSYNEQFF.

The CDR3 DNA reads TGTGCCAGCAGTTCCGGGACTAGCTATGAGTACGAGCAGTACTTC. It encodes CASSSGTSYEYEQYF. This chain links TRBV28 with TRBJ2-7; 9 bases agree with TRBD2. The CDR3 totals 15 residues. Germline V CDR1 and CDR2: MDHEN, SYDVKM. Trimming took 4 bases from V and 4 from J; bases not matched to a gene: 8.

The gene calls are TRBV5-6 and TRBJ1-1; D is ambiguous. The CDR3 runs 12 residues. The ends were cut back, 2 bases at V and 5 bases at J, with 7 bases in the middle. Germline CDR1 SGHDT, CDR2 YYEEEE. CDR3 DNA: TGTGCCAGCAGCTTCGGGGTTACTGAAGCTTTCTTT. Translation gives CASSFGVTEAFF.

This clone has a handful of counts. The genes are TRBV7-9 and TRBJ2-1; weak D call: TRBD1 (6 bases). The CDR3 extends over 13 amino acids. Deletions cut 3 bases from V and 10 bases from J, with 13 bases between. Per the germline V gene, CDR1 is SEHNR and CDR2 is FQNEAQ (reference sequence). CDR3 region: CASSFQGLAEQFF. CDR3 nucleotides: TGTGCCAGCAGCTTTCAGGGGTTGGCGGAGCAGTTCTTC.

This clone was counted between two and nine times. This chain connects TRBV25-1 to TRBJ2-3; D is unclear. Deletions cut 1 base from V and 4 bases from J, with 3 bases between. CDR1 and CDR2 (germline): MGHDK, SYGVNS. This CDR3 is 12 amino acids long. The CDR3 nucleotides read TGTGCCAGCAGTGAATTCCCAGATACGCAGTATTTT. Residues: CASSEFPDTQYF.

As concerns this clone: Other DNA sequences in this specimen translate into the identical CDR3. The CDR3 region has the DNA TGTGCCACCAGCAGAGATTTGGGCTACGAGCAGTACTTC. It specifies CATSRDLGYEQYF. The chain employs TRBV15 and TRBJ2-7; D is unclear. This CDR3 has 13 residues. Germline CDR1 is LNHNV and CDR2 is YYDKDF (reference sequence). V was shortened by 0 bases and J by 3 bases, with 6 bases between the two germline ends.

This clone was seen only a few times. The chain's CDR3 is CASKTSGDSSYEQYF. The CDR3 region has the DNA TGTGCCAGCAAAACCTCGGGTGACAGTTCCTACGAGCAGTACTTC. J is TRBJ2-7 and V is TRBV27; TRBD1 is a possible D gene (5 bases). The CDR3 is made up of 15 amino acids. With 7 bases removed from V and 1 base from J, the gap between germline ends came to 17 bases. Germline CDR1 reads MNHEY; CDR2 reads SMNVEV (reference sequence).